These 18 T cell receptor beta chains were sequenced from one sample in a study of T cells in Graves' hyperthyroidism and ophthalmopathy. Amplification targeted TCR beta CDR3 regions from RNA transcripts. A first-round RT-PCR of the TCR CDR3 used the HTBI primer set. TCRdb processed the multiplex PCR reads anew with MiXCR; each CDR3 protein has one entry. This sample has 350,000 to 400,000 distinct CDR3 sequences, with about 18% found just once. Source material: blood. The receptors come from a woman between 18 and 29 years old with Graves' hyperthyroidism.

This clonotype was detected many times. The CDR3 protein is CAWTPVTAMNTEAFF. CDR3 sequence (DNA): TGTGCCTGGACCCCCGTGACAGCCATGAACACTGAAGCTTTCTTT. The rearrangement uses TRBV30 and TRBJ1-1; tentative D call: TRBD1 (5 bases). This CDR3 contains 15 residues. The germline V gene encodes CDR1 GTSNPN and CDR2 SVGIG (reference sequence). V lost 4 bases to trimming and J lost 0 bases, with 15 bases between them.

This clonotype was observed at least ten times. The chain links TRBV6-2 or TRBV6-3 to TRBJ1-1; D ambiguous. Trimming removed 1 base from V and 8 bases from J, with 14 bases in between. From germline, CDR1 is MNHEY and CDR2 SVGEGT. The CDR3 contains 14 residues. The CDR3 DNA reads TGTGCCAGCAGTTACTTACGGACGGGGTCGGAAGCTTTCTTT. This gives the protein CASSYLRTGSEAFF.

In this sample, this clonotype turned up many times. Written as DNA, the CDR3 is TGTGCCAGCAGTCCAAAGGCCTACGAGCAGTACTTC. Translated: CASSPKAYEQYF. V and J are TRBV12-3 or TRBV12-4 and TRBJ2-7; D uncertain. The V and J ends lost 5 bases and 2 bases respectively, with 7 bases between them. The CDR3 length is 12 residues.

This clonotype was found many times. V usage is TRBV24-1 and J usage is TRBJ2-5; 9 bases agree with TRBD1. The ends lost 2 bases at V and 4 bases at J; junction bases unmatched: 1. Germline V gene sequence: CDR1 KGHDR, CDR2 SFDVKD. The CDR3 totals 14 residues. The CDR3 here is CATSDSDRGETQYF. In DNA, the CDR3 is TGTGCCACCAGTGATTCGGACAGGGGAGAGACCCAGTACTTC.

This clonotype was found many times. This chain uses TRBV7-8 with TRBJ2-5, with TRBD2 identical over 10 bases. The CDR3 consists of 16 residues. Unmatched junction bases numbered 11, after V lost 5 bases and J lost 5 bases. CDR1 is SGHVS and CDR2 is FQNEAQ in the germline V gene. CDR3 DNA sequence: TGTGCCAGCAGCAAAAGCGAGCGGGGGGGCCAGGAGACCCAGTACTTC. Translated: CASSKSERGGQETQYF.

This clonotype showed up just a few times. The chain recombines TRBV10-2 with TRBJ1-2, with TRBD1 matching 9 bases. The CDR3 is 15 residues long. Germline CDR1 is WSHSY and CDR2 is SAAADI. V shed 2 bases, J shed 14 bases, and the junction held 15 bases outside the gene matches. CDR3 sequence: CASSEVLQGANERTF. The CDR3 nucleotides read TGCGCCAGCAGTGAGGTACTACAGGGGGCCAACGAGAGGACCTTC.

V and J are TRBV5-4 and TRBJ2-5, with TRBD2 matching over 15 bases. Germline V gene data show CDR1 as SGHNT and CDR2 as YYREEE (reference sequence). V shed 4 bases and J 5 bases; nucleotides not matched to a gene: 9. CDR3 size: 17 residues. The CDR3 spells CASSARTSGGAGETQYF. The CDR3 region has the DNA TGTGCCAGCAGCGCAAGGACTAGCGGGGGGGCCGGTGAGACCCAGTACTTC.

This clonotype was observed many times. The V and J genes are TRBV12-3 or TRBV12-4 and TRBJ2-5; 16 bases are a match to TRBD2. The CDR3 spans 17 residues. Losses at the gene ends were 4 bases for V and 1 base for J; bases not matched to a gene: 3. As DNA, the CDR3 is TGTGCCAGCAGTTGGGGACTAGCGGGGGGGCCCCAAGAGACCCAGTACTTC. It translates to CASSWGLAGGPQETQYF.

This clonotype was observed many times. The genes are TRBV3-1 and TRBJ2-7; 11 bases are a match to TRBD2. The CDR3 sequence is 14 residues long. Germline-derived CDR1 and CDR2 are LGHDT and YNNKEL (reference sequence). V lost 6 bases to trimming and J lost 3 bases; unmatched junction nucleotides: 4. The CDR3 DNA is TGTGCCAGCAGTTCCGGGACTAGCGGCTACGAGCAGTACTTC. Translation: CASSSGTSGYEQYF.

The V and J genes are TRBV10-1 and TRBJ2-5; 9 bases fit TRBD2. With 5 bases clipped from V and 4 bases from J, the junction kept 11 bases outside the gene matches. Germline V gene sequence: CDR1 WNHNN, CDR2 SYGVQD (reference sequence). This CDR3 contains 16 residues. This CDR3 is CASSTSGPSGTETQYF. For the CDR3, the DNA is TGCGCCAGCAGTACCTCGGGGCCTAGCGGGACAGAGACCCAGTACTTC.

This clonotype has more than one count but fewer than ten. The chain links TRBV12-3 or TRBV12-4 to TRBJ2-7; TRBD2 matches 13 bases. The CDR3 has 17 amino acids. With V trimmed by 5 bases and J by 0 bases, 7 bases remained unmatched. The CDR3 nucleotides read TGTGCCAGCAGTGAACTAGCGGGGGGGCCCCGCTCCTACGAGCAGTACTTC. Protein: CASSELAGGPRSYEQYF.

This clonotype was recorded many times. J is TRBJ2-2 and V is TRBV5-5; no clear D. Trimming took 5 bases from V and 1 from J, leaving 9 bases between them. The CDR3 extends over 14 amino acids. Per the germline V gene, CDR1 is SGHKS and CDR2 is YYEKEE (reference sequence). The CDR3 protein is CASRRWENTGELFF. In DNA, the CDR3 is TGTGCCAGCAGGCGGTGGGAGAACACCGGGGAGCTGTTTTTT.

This clonotype was counted only a few times. The gene calls are TRBV6-2 or TRBV6-3 and TRBJ1-6; TRBD1 is a possible D gene (5 bases). This CDR3 is 18 amino acids long. Germline V gene sequence: CDR1 MNHEY, CDR2 SVGEGT. V dropped 0 bases and J dropped 9 bases, with 21 bases sitting between them. The CDR3 region is CASSYSPWNQGVTSPLHF. The CDR3 nucleotides are TGTGCCAGCAGTTACTCGCCGTGGAACCAGGGAGTAACTTCACCCCTCCACTTT.

The V call is TRBV4-2, the J call TRBJ1-3; 9 bases agree with TRBD1. The CDR3 runs to 16 residues. V lost 0 bases to trimming and J lost 4 bases; unmatched junction nucleotides: 4. Germline V gene data show CDR1 as LGHNA and CDR2 as YNFKEQ. CDR3 DNA sequence: TGTGCCAGCAGCCAAGAGGGGACAGGGATAGGAAACACCATATATTTT. Encoded protein: CASSQEGTGIGNTIYF.

This clonotype was seen at least ten times. The rearrangement joins TRBV12-3 or TRBV12-4 to TRBJ2-5, with D possibly being TRBD2 (6 bases). Trimming cost V 6 bases and J 5 bases, with 7 bases left between them. CDR3 length equals 11 residues. For the CDR3, the DNA is TGTGCCAGCAGGCTAGCGGAGACCCAGTACTTC. This translates into CASRLAETQYF.

This clonotype was seen repeatedly, ten times or more. V gene TRBV5-1 combines with J gene TRBJ1-2; D is perhaps TRBD1 (5 bases). This CDR3 is built from 14 residues. Germline loops: CDR1 SGHRS, CDR2 YFSETQ. V lost 2 bases, J lost 8 bases, and 16 bases lay in between. The CDR3 DNA reads TGCGCCAGCAGCTTCCCAGGGTTGTGGGACGGCTACACCTTC. This translates into CASSFPGLWDGYTF.

This clonotype was counted at least ten times. The rearrangement links TRBV5-6 to TRBJ1-1; TRBD1 matches 7 bases. There are 16 residues in the CDR3. The junction had 5 bases not matched to a gene; V was cut back by 0 bases and J by 0 bases. Germline lookup yields CDR1 SGHDT and CDR2 YYEEEE. The CDR3 bases are TGTGCCAGCAGCTTGGGCTTACAGGGGATGAACACTGAAGCTTTCTTT. Residues: CASSLGLQGMNTEAFF.

The chain links TRBV2 to TRBJ1-2; no clear D gene. Trimming stripped 7 bases from V and 8 bases from J, with 11 bases between. The CDR3 runs to 11 residues. The V gene's germline CDR1 is SNHLY and CDR2 FYNNEI. Here the CDR3 reads CASTPGPGYTF. The CDR3 region has the DNA TGTGCCAGCACCCCAGGTCCAGGCTACACCTTC.